Here is one T cell receptor (beta chain) with its context. V was cut by 8 bases and J by 0 bases, with 14 bases left in between. The CDR3 spans 15 residues. CDR1 and CDR2 from the germline V gene are LGHNT and FRNRAP. PCR primers comprised 60 Vbeta and 13 Jbeta primers. Here immunoSEQ multiplex PCR was the method, and the copy in TCRdb shows in-frame clones only, minus some. The table has about 120,000 clones, roughly 82% seen once. These data belong to a study of cytomegalovirus exposure and HLA in healthy donors. Sample: PBMCs. This receptor was identified in a human donor in good health. V usage is TRBV12-5 and J usage is TRBJ1-5, with a tentative D call TRBD1 (5 bases). CDR3 protein: CASSRAPYSNQPQHF. DNA for the CDR3: TGTGCTAGTTCCAGGGCCCCCTATAGCAATCAGCCCCAGCATTTT.